This TCR beta chain was identified in a study of T-cell reconstitution after alpha-beta-depleted transplantation in children. Notes on the study in general: Surviving recipient T cells and thymic progenitors accounted for the high day-60 TCRbeta diversity observed in some patients. Once a year had passed after transplant, T-cell counts and diversity came mostly from newly produced T cells. Two months or so post-transplant, alpha-beta T cells reportedly derived from several hundred expanded graft clones.

This clonotype was found a few times. Its target is not known. Unique molecular identifiers tagged the TCRbeta library. TCRdb redid the calling of the PCR reads with MiXCR, one entry per CDR3 protein. The sample records roughly 100,000 distinct CDR3 sequences, less than 6% being singletons. The TCR sequence derives from a female patient aged 2-10 years who had a stem cell transplant for Fanconi anemia, so the T cells may come from the graft donor. Source: PBMCs, mostly from graft donor cells, taken 60 days after TCRalphabeta/CD19-depleted stem cell transplant.

Here the CDR3 reads CASSPLGAGPHNYGYTF. The CDR3 DNA follows: TGTGCCAGCTCACCGCTGGGAGCAGGACCCCATAACTATGGCTACACCTTC. The V and J genes are TRBV18 and TRBJ1-2, with unresolved D. The germline CDR1 and CDR2 sequences are KGHSH and LQKENI. This CDR3 spans 17 amino acids. The V and J ends lost 3 bases and 1 base respectively, with 18 bases between them.